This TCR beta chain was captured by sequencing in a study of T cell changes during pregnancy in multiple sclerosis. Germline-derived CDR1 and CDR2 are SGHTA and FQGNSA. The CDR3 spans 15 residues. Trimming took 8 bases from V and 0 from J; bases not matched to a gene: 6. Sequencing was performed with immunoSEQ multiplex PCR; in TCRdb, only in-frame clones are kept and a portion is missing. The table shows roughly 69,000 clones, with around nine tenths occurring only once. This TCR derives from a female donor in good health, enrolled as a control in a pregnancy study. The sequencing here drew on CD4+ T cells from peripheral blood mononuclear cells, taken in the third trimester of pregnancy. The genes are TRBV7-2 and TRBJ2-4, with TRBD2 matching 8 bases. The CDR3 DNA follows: TGTGCCAGCGGAAGCGGGGGCATAGCCAAAAACATTCAGTACTTC. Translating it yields CASGSGGIAKNIQYF.